This T cell receptor beta chain emerged from a study of T cells in women clearing cervical HPV infection. Whole-study results and caveats: Effector/memory and HPV-specific T cells were not isolated, and association timing is unknown. Cases and controls were distinguished at AUC around 0.8 by richness and V genes.

CDR1 and CDR2 from the germline V gene are SGHTA and FQGTGA. This CDR3 spans 15 amino acids. Germline trimming cut 5 bases from V and 8 bases from J; bases unmatched to any gene: 10. TCRdb's table, derived via immunoSEQ multiplex PCR, lists solely in-frame clones and lacks some. The listing contains tens of thousands of clones. All participants had a single incident cervical HPV16 infection, and prevalent HPV16 infections were excluded. Remarks on this clone: Its antigen is as yet unknown. With the read ending 3 residues before the CDR3 end, the germline J gene is used to fill in that end.

This sequence was found in a woman between 18 and 75 years old with a cervical HPV16 infection that either progressed to CIN3+ or cleared (not recorded which). This chain links TRBV7-3 with TRBJ2-1, with 9 bases aligning to TRBD2. What was sequenced was blood buffy coat. CDR3 DNA (partial): TGTGCCAGCAGCCCCCGGAGTAGCGGGAGAGATGAG. Encoded protein: CASSPRSSGRDE. The full CDR3 is CASSPRSSGRDEQFF.